This T cell receptor (beta chain) emerged from a study of blood T cell repertoires in COVID-19. Study-wide background: Whether acute or convalescent, the COVID-19 samples came from the United States, Italy and Spain. The analysed material was cDNA or gDNA that came from T cells, B-cell-depleted T cells, or PBMCs.

Germline values: CDR1 SGHDN, CDR2 FVKESK. The CDR3 spans 13 residues. The J segment lost 6 bases and the V segment lost 5 bases, leaving 4 bases of the junction unmatched. The authors' processing: Quantification of nucleated cells was approximated via reference gene primer amplification. The assay was immunoSEQ multiplex PCR, and TCRdb's table has in-frame clones only and misses some. Clonal size and the V and J genes are those of that table, whereas D and trimming came from the DNA. The data show 100,000 or so clones, around 90% seen once. The sequenced sample was peripheral blood. The chain has TRBV14 and TRBJ1-2; 9 nucleotides match TRBD1. The sequence was collected from a woman aged 55-70 years with acute or convalescent COVID-19. CDR3 sequence: CASSTRQGDGYTF. Written as DNA, the CDR3 is TGTGCCAGCAGCACGAGACAGGGGGATGGCTACACCTTC.